This is a list of T cell receptor beta chains from one sample in a study of OX40 agonist ivuxolimab in advanced cancers. Clones were read by immunoSEQ multiplex PCR, and TCRdb kept only the in-frame ones, dropping some. The sample has 60,000 to 85,000 clones, roughly 89% seen once. The sequenced sample was CD4+ or CD8+ T cells sorted from blood, obtained in a trial of the OX40 agonist ivuxolimab. All receptors derive from an adult with an advanced solid tumor such as melanoma, head and neck, liver or kidney cancer. CDR3s include the opening cysteine and the closing phenylalanine or tryptophan. The order of the fields is CDR3 length, V gene, D gene, J gene, CDR3 DNA, CDR3 protein. The D gene is left open where the match is weak.

13	TRBV28	.	TRBJ1-1	TGTGCCAGCAGTTTATTGGGGGGCACTGAAGCTTTCTTT	CASSLLGGTEAFF
13	TRBV5-6	TRBD1	TRBJ2-7	TGTGCCAGCAGCTTGACAGGGGCGCGTGAGCAGTACTTC	CASSLTGAREQYF
14	TRBV7-8	.	TRBJ1-1	TGTGCCAGCAGCTTAGTCTCGGGGAACACTGAAGCTTTCTTT	CASSLVSGNTEAFF
14	TRBV18	TRBD2	TRBJ2-5	TGTGCCAGCTCACCAACTAGCGGGAAAGAGACCCAGTACTTC	CASSPTSGKETQYF
14	TRBV6-6	TRBD1	TRBJ1-2	TGTGCCAGCAGTTATTGGCAGGGGGCGCTGGGCTACACCTTC	CASSYWQGALGYTF
12	TRBV6-1	.	TRBJ1-3	TGTGCCAGCAGTGATCCAGGAAACACCATATATTTT	CASSDPGNTIYF
15	TRBV5-1	TRBD1	TRBJ2-7	TGCGCCAGCAGCCAACTGACAGGGGTCTCCTACGAGCAGTACTTC	CASSQLTGVSYEQYF
14	TRBV29-1	.	TRBJ1-2	TGCAGCGCTCTGACCCCATCTCCCTCTCGTGGCTACACCTTC	CSALTPSPSRGYTF
13	TRBV19	.	TRBJ1-1	TGTGCCAGTGCGGCAGCCTGGAGCACTGAAGCTTTCTTT	CASAAAWSTEAFF
14	TRBV6-5	.	TRBJ1-1	TGTGCCAGCAGTTACCGCGGATTGAACACTGAAGCTTTCTTT	CASSYRGLNTEAFF
15	TRBV2	TRBD1	TRBJ1-2	TGTGCCAGCAGTGAATGGACAGGGGATAACTATGGCTACACCTTC	CASSEWTGDNYGYTF
11	TRBV6-5	.	TRBJ2-3	TGTGCCAGCAGTTATGGAGATACGCAGTATTTT	CASSYGDTQYF
16	TRBV25-1	.	TRBJ1-4	TGTGCCAGCAGTGAAGGTTCGGGATGGACTAATGAAAAACTGTTTTTT	CASSEGSGWTNEKLFF
15	TRBV6-6	TRBD2	TRBJ2-3	TGTGCCAGCACGACTAGCGGGGGGGCCGCAGATACGCAGTATTTT	CASTTSGGAADTQYF
16	TRBV2	TRBD2	TRBJ2-5	TGTGCCAGCAGGACTCCCGGGACTAGCGGTCAAGAGACCCAGTACTTC	CASRTPGTSGQETQYF
16	TRBV30	TRBD1	TRBJ2-3	TGTGCCTGGGGGAGAACAGGGGTAAAACGAGCAGATACGCAGTATTTT	CAWGRTGVKRADTQYF